This TCR beta chain was identified in a study of cytotoxic CD8 clonotypes in ibrutinib-treated CLL. Study as a whole: Researchers reported over nine relapsed/refractory and some 14 treatment-naive patients, roughly 17 of them IGHV unmutated.

Target depth was 1 in 200,000 to 1 in 1 million T cells, about 10x per clonotype. Assay: immunoSEQ multiplex PCR; the TCRdb copy retains only in-frame clones and omits some. The data show around 97,000 clones, with around four fifths seen just once and around 30% held by the top ten. Study-wide results and caveats: An increase in clonality occurred at ibrutinib response, followed by a return toward baseline at progression. Public clonotypes (which were uncommon) either contracted or remained stable on treatment.

About this clone: No antigen is known for it.

This CDR3 region has 14 residues. Germline CDR1 and CDR2: MNHNS and SASEGT. Trimming took off 3 bases at V and 1 base at J, with 9 bases between the two ends. The chain couples TRBV6-1 to TRBJ1-1; D is unclear. The source is a human donor with chronic lymphocytic leukemia. This specimen consisted of PBMCs, obtained after 12 months of ibrutinib treatment. The CDR3 bases are TGTGCCAGCAGTGATAAGGAATGGAACACTGAAGCTTTCTTT. It specifies CASSDKEWNTEAFF.